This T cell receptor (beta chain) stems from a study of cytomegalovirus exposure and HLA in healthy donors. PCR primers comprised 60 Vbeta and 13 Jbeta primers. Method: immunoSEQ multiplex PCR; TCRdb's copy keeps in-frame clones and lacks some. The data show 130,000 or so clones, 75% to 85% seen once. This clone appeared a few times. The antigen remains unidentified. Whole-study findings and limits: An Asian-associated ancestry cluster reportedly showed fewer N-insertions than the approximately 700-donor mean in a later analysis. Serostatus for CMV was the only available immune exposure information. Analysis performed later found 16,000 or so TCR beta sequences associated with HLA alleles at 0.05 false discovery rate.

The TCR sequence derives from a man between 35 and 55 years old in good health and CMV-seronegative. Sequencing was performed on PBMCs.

The CDR3 bases are TGTGCCAGCAGCCCGACAGGGGACAACATTCAGTACTTC. Translating it yields CASSPTGDNIQYF. This chain uses TRBV9 with TRBJ2-4; 8 nucleotides agree with TRBD1. The CDR3 covers 13 residues. Germline V lookup: CDR1 SGDLS, CDR2 YYNGEE. With V trimmed by 4 bases and J by 7 bases, 4 bases remained unmatched.